A selection of T cell receptor beta chains follows, all from one sample in a study of blood T cell repertoires in COVID-19. Sequencing used immunoSEQ multiplex PCR; TCRdb keeps in-frame clones, though not all of them. Counted here are approximately 35,000 clones, around nine tenths occurring once; the ten biggest clones make up 13% to 15%. The sample consisted of peripheral blood. The receptors derive from a man between 60 and 70 years old with active COVID-19. The CDR3 runs from the conserved cysteine through the conserved F or W. The order of the fields is V gene, clone size, CDR3 protein. Clone size is stated in some rows and not others, as once, few, many or a class when expanded.

TRBV7-3	.	CASSLIGSGGTNEQFF
TRBV29-1	.	CSVVDQGGYTF
TRBV7-9	.	CASSKDSTPRHEQYF
TRBV7-7	.	CASSYSLNNEQFF
TRBV5-4	.	CASSFPTGWDGYTF
TRBV29-1	.	CSVARTGAYEQYF
TRBV10-1	.	CASSESVNVLTMNTEAFF
TRBV9	.	CASSPVDRSIYGYTF
TRBV29-1	.	CSVEQAFRITDNEQFF
TRBV7-9	.	CASSPVPGQGNTEAFF
TRBV7-9	.	CASSLTSGSGSEQFF
TRBV19	.	CASSIDLEHAMNTEAFF
TRBV19	.	CASSMSGTSGGIGKTQYF
TRBV9	.	CASSVGTRGSYNEQFF
TRBV7-3	few	CASSLDRGGNTGELFF
TRBV18	.	CASSPSRDNEQFF
TRBV2	.	CAGRQGLYYGYTF
TRBV6-9	.	CASSFNPPGTDTQYF